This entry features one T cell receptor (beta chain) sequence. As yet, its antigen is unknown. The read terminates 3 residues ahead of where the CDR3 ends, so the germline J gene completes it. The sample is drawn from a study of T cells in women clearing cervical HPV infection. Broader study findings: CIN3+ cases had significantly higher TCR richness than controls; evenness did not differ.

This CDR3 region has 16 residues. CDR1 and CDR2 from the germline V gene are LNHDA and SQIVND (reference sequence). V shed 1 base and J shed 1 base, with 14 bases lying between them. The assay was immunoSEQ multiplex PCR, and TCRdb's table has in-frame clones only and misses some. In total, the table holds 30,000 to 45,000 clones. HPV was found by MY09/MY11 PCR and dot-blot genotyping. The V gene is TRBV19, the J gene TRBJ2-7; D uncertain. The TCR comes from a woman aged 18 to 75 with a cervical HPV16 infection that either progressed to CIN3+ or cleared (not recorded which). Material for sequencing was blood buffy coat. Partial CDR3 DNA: TGTGCCAGTAGTATAGGCTCCAACAGAGGATCCTACGAG. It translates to CASSIGSNRGSYE. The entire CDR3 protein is CASSIGSNRGSYEQYF.